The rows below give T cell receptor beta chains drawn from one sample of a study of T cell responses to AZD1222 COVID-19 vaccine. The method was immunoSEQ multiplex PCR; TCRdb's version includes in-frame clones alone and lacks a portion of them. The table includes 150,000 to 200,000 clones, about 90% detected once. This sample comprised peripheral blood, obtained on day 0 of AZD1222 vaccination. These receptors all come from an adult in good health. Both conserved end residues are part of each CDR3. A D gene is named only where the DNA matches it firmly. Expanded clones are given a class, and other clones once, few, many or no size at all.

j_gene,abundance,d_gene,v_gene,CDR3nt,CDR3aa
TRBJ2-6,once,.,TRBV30,TGTGCCTGGAGTCCCCCCAATCGGGCCAACGTCCTGACTTTC,CAWSPPNRANVLTF
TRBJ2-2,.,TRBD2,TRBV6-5,TGTGCCAGCAGTTACTGGGGACTAGGGGTCGGGGAGCTGTTTTTT,CASSYWGLGVGELFF
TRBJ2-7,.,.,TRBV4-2,TGTGCCAGCAGCCAAGGGATTTTAGGGGCCGAGCAGTACTTC,CASSQGILGAEQYF
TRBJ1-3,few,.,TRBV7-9,TGTGCCAGCAGCTTGCAGGCCGGGTCAGGAAACACCATATATTTT,CASSLQAGSGNTIYF
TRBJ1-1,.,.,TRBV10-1,TGCGCCAGAACAGGGCGTGAAGCTTTCTTT,CARTGREAFF
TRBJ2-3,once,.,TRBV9,TGTGCCAGCAGCGTCGTGCAGGGGCGCAGCACAGATACGCAGTATTTT,CASSVVQGRSTDTQYF
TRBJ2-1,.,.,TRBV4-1,TGCGCCAGCAGCCAAGAGCAACCAGTTCAGTTCTTC,CASSQEQPVQFF
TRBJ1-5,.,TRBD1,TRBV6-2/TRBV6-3,TGTGCCAGCAGTTTAGGGACAGGGGGTCCTCAGCCCCAGCATTTT,CASSLGTGGPQPQHF
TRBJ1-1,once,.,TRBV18,TGTGCCAGCTCACCGGTGGGGGCATGGACTGAAGCTTTCTTT,CASSPVGAWTEAFF
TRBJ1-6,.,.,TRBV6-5,TGTGCCAGCAGTTACTCGAAAAGTTCACCCCTCCACTTT,CASSYSKSSPLHF
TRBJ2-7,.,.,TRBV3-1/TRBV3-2,TGTGCCAGCAGCCAAGCGTTGGCAGCCACCTACGAGCAGTACTTC,CASSQALAATYEQYF
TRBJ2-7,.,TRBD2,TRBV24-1,TGTGCCACCAGTGCCCCGGGGGCGGGACTAGCCTATACTAACTACGAGCAGTACTTC,CATSAPGAGLAYTNYEQYF
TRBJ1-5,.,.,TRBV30,TGTGCCTGGAGTATGGGCAGGGACGGTCAGCCCCAGCATTTT,CAWSMGRDGQPQHF
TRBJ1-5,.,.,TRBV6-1,TGTGCCAGCAGTGCCCTGAGCGTGCAGAGCAATCAGCCCCAGCATTTT,CASSALSVQSNQPQHF
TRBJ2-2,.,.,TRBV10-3,TGTGCCATCAGCGATTCGACAGTTAACACCGGGGAGCTGTTTTTT,CAISDSTVNTGELFF
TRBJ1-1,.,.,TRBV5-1,TGCGCCAGCAGCACAGGGAGCCAGAACACTGAAGCTTTCTTT,CASSTGSQNTEAFF
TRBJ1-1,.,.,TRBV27,TGTGCCAGCAGTTTCGGAATGAGGTCGAACACTGAAGCTTTCTTT,CASSFGMRSNTEAFF
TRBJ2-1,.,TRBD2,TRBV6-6,TGTGCCAGCAGTCCCACGGACATTCTAGCGGGAGTCAGGAATGAGCAGTTCTTC,CASSPTDILAGVRNEQFF
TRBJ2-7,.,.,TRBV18,TGTGCCAGCTCACCACCGGTCGCCTACGAGCAGTACTTC,CASSPPVAYEQYF
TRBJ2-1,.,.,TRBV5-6,TGTGCCAGCAGCTTGGTTCCCAATGAGCAGTTCTTC,CASSLVPNEQFF
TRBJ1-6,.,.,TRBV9,TGTGCCAGCAGCGTAGCTGTGTCGGCCCCGAGCTCCTATAATTCACCCCTCCACTTT,CASSVAVSAPSSYNSPLHF
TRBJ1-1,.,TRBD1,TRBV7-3,TGTGCCAGCAGCTTAGGGACAGGGAACACTGAAGCTTTCTTT,CASSLGTGNTEAFF
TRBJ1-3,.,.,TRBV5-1,TGCGCCAGCAGCTTCTCGGGTACTGGAAACACCATATATTTT,CASSFSGTGNTIYF
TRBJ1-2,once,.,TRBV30,TGTGCCTGGAGTCAAGGGTTGGGCTACACCTTC,CAWSQGLGYTF
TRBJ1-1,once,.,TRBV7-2,TGTGCCAGCAGCTTATCGGGGACGAACACTGAAGCTTTCTTT,CASSLSGTNTEAFF
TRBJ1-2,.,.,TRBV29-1,TGCAGCGTTGAAAAGAGGGCCGGAGACTATGGCTACACCTTC,CSVEKRAGDYGYTF
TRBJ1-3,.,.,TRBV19,TGTGCCAGTAGTATAGATACGGGCAGCTCTGGAAACACCATATATTTT,CASSIDTGSSGNTIYF
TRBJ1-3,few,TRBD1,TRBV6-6,TGTGCCAGCAGAACCGGGACAGGAGGAAACACCATATATTTT,CASRTGTGGNTIYF
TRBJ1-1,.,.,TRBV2,TGTGCCAGCAGCGATCCCGGGAGGGGCACTGAAGCTTTCTTT,CASSDPGRGTEAFF
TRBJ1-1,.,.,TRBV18,TGTGCCAGCCGGCGGGGATCTATAGGGCCAGTGAACACTGAAGCTTTCTTT,CASRRGSIGPVNTEAFF
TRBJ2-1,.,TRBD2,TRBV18,TGTGCCAGCTCCCATGGACTAGCGGGAGTTGAGCAGTTCTTC,CASSHGLAGVEQFF
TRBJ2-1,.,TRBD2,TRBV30,TGTGCCTGGAGGACTAGCGGGGTCTACAATGAGCAGTTCTTC,CAWRTSGVYNEQFF
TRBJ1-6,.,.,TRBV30,TGTGCCTGGAGTGATACAGGGATTAATTCGCCCCTCCACTTT,CAWSDTGINSPLHF
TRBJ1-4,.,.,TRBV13,TGTGCCAGCAGACGTGGGGGTCAGAGTGGTGATGAAAAACTGTTTTTT,CASRRGGQSGDEKLFF
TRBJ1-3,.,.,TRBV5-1,TGCGCCAGCAGCTTGGGGGGACTCTCTGGAAACACCATATATTTT,CASSLGGLSGNTIYF
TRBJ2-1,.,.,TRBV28,TGTGCCAGCAGTTTCGCAGGGGCTAGCGACAATGAGCAGTTCTTC,CASSFAGASDNEQFF
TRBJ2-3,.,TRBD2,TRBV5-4,TGTGCCAGCAGTGCTGAGCGGGAGCCATTTAATACGCAGTATTTT,CASSAEREPFNTQYF